A selection of T cell receptor beta chains follows, all from one sample in a study of shared clonotypes between healthy human individuals. The method was immunoSEQ multiplex PCR; TCRdb's version includes in-frame clones alone and lacks a portion of them. The table lists around 530,000 clones, roughly 79% of them singletons. Sequenced: PBMCs. Receptors originate from a woman aged 40 to 49 in good health. Some clones in this sample may be carry-over from other donors' samples. Each CDR3 is given with its conserved first and last residue. D genes are given only for firm matches. Not every row has a clone size; where given, it reads once, few, many or a size class.

v_gene	abundance	d_gene	j_gene	CDR3aa	CDR3nt
TRBV27	-	-	TRBJ1-5	CASSLQGNQPQHF	TGTGCCAGCAGTTTACAGGGGAATCAGCCCCAGCATTTT
TRBV11-1	-	-	TRBJ2-2	CASSFTLANTGELFF	TGTGCCAGCAGCTTCACTCTTGCGAACACCGGGGAGCTGTTTTTT
TRBV6-1	many	-	TRBJ2-1	CASSEAVENEQFF	TGTGCCAGCAGTGAAGCCGTCGAGAATGAGCAGTTCTTC
TRBV2	many	-	TRBJ1-5	CASSDRGDGQPQHF	TGTGCCAGCAGTGACCGGGGGGATGGGCAGCCCCAGCATTTT
TRBV7-2	-	-	TRBJ1-2	CASSLGPSSGGGYTF	TGTGCCAGCAGCTTAGGGCCCAGCAGTGGAGGAGGCTACACCTTC
TRBV5-1	many	TRBD2	TRBJ2-1	CASSLVGTSGNNEQFF	TGCGCCAGCAGCTTGGTCGGGACTAGCGGGAACAATGAGCAGTTCTTC
TRBV7-2	-	-	TRBJ2-3	CASNGYISTDTQYF	TGTGCCAGCAACGGTTACATTAGCACAGATACGCAGTATTTT
TRBV18	-	-	TRBJ1-5	CASSGGGGQPQHF	TGTGCCAGCTCGGGGGGGGGCGGCCAGCCCCAGCATTTT
TRBV9	-	-	TRBJ2-1	CASSVDVGLSYNEQFF	TGTGCCAGCAGCGTAGACGTGGGCCTCTCCTACAATGAGCAGTTCTTC
TRBV7-9	few	-	TRBJ2-1	CASSLTNEQFF	TGTGCCAGCAGCTTAACTAATGAGCAGTTCTTC
TRBV18	-	TRBD2	TRBJ2-2	CASSPGGGTNTGELFF	TGTGCCAGCTCACCGGGCGGGGGAACTAACACCGGGGAGCTGTTTTTT
TRBV19	-	-	TRBJ2-2	CASSTSSIGELFF	TGTGCCAGTAGTACCAGCTCGATCGGGGAGCTGTTTTTT
TRBV5-1	-	TRBD2	TRBJ2-3	CASSTGTSASTDTQYF	TGCGCCAGCAGCACCGGGACTAGCGCAAGCACAGATACGCAGTATTTT
TRBV18	few	TRBD2	TRBJ2-2	CASSPPEAGVSSGELFF	TGTGCCAGCTCACCCCCGGAAGCGGGAGTCTCGTCCGGGGAGCTGTTTTTT
TRBV18	-	-	TRBJ2-6	CASSPIGLNSGANVLTF	TGTGCCAGCTCACCAATCGGGCTCAACTCTGGGGCCAACGTCCTGACTTTC
TRBV18	-	-	TRBJ1-5	CASSPGVNQPQHF	TGTGCCAGCTCACCAGGGGTCAATCAGCCCCAGCATTTT
TRBV6-6	-	TRBD1	TRBJ1-3	CASNDRGSGNTIYF	TGTGCCAGCAACGACAGGGGCTCTGGAAACACCATATATTTT
TRBV28	many	TRBD2	TRBJ2-7	CASSKLAGGRNEQYF	TGTGCCAGCAGTAAACTAGCGGGAGGGCGTAACGAGCAGTACTTC
TRBV7-2	-	TRBD2	TRBJ2-3	CASSFSGNTDTQYF	TGTGCCAGCAGCTTTAGCGGGAACACAGATACGCAGTATTTT
TRBV5-1	-	TRBD2	TRBJ2-1	CASKSGLVLVNEQFF	TGCGCCAGCAAATCGGGACTAGTACTGGTCAATGAGCAGTTCTTC
TRBV27	-	-	TRBJ1-5	CASSSPRRNSNQPQHF	TGTGCCAGCAGTTCCCCCCGGAGGAATAGCAATCAGCCCCAGCATTTT
TRBV5-1	-	-	TRBJ2-2	CASSSDGGQNTGELFF	TGCGCCAGCAGCTCGGACGGGGGACAAAACACCGGGGAGCTGTTTTTT
TRBV7-9	-	-	TRBJ2-1	CASSLASRSGNNEQFF	TGTGCCAGCAGCCTTGCCTCTAGAAGTGGGAACAATGAGCAGTTCTTC
TRBV28	few	-	TRBJ1-1	CASSRWGENTEAFF	TGTGCCAGCAGTCGTTGGGGCGAGAACACTGAAGCTTTCTTT
TRBV18	-	TRBD1	TRBJ2-7	CASSLGLLRQGSYEQYF	TGTGCCAGCTCGCTCGGTCTTCTACGACAGGGAAGCTACGAGCAGTACTTC
TRBV5-6	-	-	TRBJ2-7	CASSLHWPGQQFYEQYF	TGTGCCAGCAGCTTGCATTGGCCCGGACAGCAATTCTACGAGCAGTACTTC
TRBV6-1	-	-	TRBJ2-4	CASNPGPYF	TGTGCCAGCAACCCGGGCCCTTACTTC
TRBV18	-	TRBD1	TRBJ1-4	CASSPSGQGEEKLFF	TGTGCCAGCTCACCCTCCGGACAGGGGGAAGAAAAACTGTTTTTT
TRBV10-1	once	TRBD2	TRBJ2-3	CASSPGTSGSTDTQYF	TGCGCCAGCAGTCCCGGGACTAGCGGGTCCACAGATACGCAGTATTTT
TRBV11-1	many	-	TRBJ2-1	CASSWTAANNEQFF	TGTGCCAGCAGCTGGACAGCCGCCAACAATGAGCAGTTCTTC